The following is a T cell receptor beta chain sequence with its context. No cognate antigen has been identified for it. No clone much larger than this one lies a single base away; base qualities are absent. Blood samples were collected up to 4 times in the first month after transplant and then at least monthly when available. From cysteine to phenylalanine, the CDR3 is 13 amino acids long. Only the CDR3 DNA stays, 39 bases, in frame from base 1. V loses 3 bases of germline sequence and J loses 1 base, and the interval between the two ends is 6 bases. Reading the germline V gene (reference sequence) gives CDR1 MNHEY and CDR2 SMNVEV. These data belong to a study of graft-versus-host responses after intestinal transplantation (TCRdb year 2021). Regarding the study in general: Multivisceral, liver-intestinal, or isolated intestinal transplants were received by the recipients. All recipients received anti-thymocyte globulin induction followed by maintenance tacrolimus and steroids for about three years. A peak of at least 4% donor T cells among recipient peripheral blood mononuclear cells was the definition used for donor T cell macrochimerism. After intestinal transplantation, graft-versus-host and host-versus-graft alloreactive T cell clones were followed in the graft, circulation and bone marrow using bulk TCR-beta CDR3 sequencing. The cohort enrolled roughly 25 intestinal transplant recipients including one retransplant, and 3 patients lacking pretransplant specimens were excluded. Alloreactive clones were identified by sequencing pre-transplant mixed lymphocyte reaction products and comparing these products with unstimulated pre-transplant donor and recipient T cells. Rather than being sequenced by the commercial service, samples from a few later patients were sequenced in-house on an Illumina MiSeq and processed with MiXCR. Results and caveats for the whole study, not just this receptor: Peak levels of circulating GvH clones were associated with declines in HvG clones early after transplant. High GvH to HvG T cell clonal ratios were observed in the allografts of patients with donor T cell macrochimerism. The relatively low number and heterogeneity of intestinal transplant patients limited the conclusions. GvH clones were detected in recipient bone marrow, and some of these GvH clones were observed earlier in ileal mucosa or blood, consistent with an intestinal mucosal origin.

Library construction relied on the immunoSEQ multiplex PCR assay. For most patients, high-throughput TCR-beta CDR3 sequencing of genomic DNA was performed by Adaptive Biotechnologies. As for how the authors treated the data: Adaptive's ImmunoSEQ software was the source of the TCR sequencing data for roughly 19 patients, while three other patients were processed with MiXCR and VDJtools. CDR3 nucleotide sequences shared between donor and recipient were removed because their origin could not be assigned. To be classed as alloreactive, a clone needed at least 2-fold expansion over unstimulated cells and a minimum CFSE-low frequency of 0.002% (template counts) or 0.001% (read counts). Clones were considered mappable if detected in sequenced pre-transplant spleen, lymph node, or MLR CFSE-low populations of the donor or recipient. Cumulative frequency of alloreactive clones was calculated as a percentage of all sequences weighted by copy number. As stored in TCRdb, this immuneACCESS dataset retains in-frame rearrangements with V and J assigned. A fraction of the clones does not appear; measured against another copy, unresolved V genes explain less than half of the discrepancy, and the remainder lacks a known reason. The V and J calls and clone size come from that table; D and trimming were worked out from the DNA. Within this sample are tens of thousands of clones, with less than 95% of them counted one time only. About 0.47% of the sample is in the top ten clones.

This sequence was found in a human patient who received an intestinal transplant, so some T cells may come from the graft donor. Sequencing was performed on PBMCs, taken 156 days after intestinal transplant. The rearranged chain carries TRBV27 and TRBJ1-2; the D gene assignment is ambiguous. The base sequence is TGTGCCAGCAGTTTCATGGGTAACTATGGCTACACCTTC. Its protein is CASSFMGNYGYTF.